One and the same sample provided the 30 T cell receptor beta chains below, sequenced in a study of PD-1 and CTLA-4 blockade in melanoma. The data were produced by immunoSEQ multiplex PCR, yet TCRdb's version contains in-frame clones alone and is incomplete. The sample has about 16,000 clones, 70% to 80% seen once; the top ten hold over 12%. The specimen was CD8+ T cells from peripheral blood, collected from a patient given anti-PD-1 treatment. The receptors originated from a human donor with melanoma.

This clone showed up just a few times. This chain joins TRBV14 and TRBJ1-1; unclear D gene. CDR1 is SGHDN and CDR2 is FVKESK in the germline V gene. The CDR3 has 13 amino acids. The V and J ends lost 4 bases and 1 base respectively, with 7 bases between them. The DNA for the CDR3 is TGTGCCAGCAGCCCCGGTCGGAACACTGAAGCTTTCTTT. This encodes CASSPGRNTEAFF. The variable domain in full, with the rest retrieved from reference TRBV14 and TRBJ1-1, is EAGVTQFPSHSVIEKGQTVTLRCDPISGHDNLYWYRRVMGKEIKFLLHFVKESKQDESGMPNNRFLAERTGGTYSTLKVQPAELEDSGVYFCASSPGRNTEAFFGQGTRLTVV.

The chain recombines TRBV2 with TRBJ1-2; TRBD1 matches at 7 bases. Germline V lookup: CDR1 SNHLY, CDR2 FYNNEI. V lost 4 bases, J lost 1 base, and 6 bases stayed unmatched. This CDR3 spans 15 amino acids. CDR3 region: CASSVYRGDNYGYTF. As DNA, the CDR3 is TGTGCCAGCAGTGTCTACAGGGGAGATAACTATGGCTACACCTTC. The whole variable domain, filled in from reference TRBV2 and TRBJ1-2, reads EPEVTQTPSHQVTQMGQEVILRCVPISNHLYFYWYRQILGQKVEFLVSFYNNEISEKSEIFDDQFSVERPDGSNFTLKIRSTKLEDSAMYFCASSVYRGDNYGYTFGSGTRLTVV.

This clone was seen a handful of times. The chain is built from TRBV2 and TRBJ2-7; 9 bases line up with TRBD1. The germline V gene has CDR1 SNHLY and CDR2 FYNNEI. This CDR3 spans 13 amino acids. With 6 bases clipped from V and 5 bases from J, the junction kept 5 bases outside the gene matches. The CDR3 bases are TGTGCCAGCAGCGGGACAGGGAACCACGAGCAGTACTTC. As protein: CASSGTGNHEQYF.

This clone was seen a few times. The J gene is TRBJ2-2, the V gene TRBV15; 9 positions match TRBD2. The CDR3 loop spans 16 amino acids. J lost 6 bases, V lost 4 bases, and 9 bases had no gene match. Germline CDR1 LNHNV, CDR2 YYDKDF (reference sequence). The CDR3 DNA sequence: TGTGCCACCAGCATAAAGGCGGCTAGCGGGGCCGGGGAGCTGTTTTTT. This encodes CATSIKAASGAGELFF.

The chain carries TRBV2 and TRBJ1-1; possible D gene TRBD1, 6 bases. This CDR3 has 13 amino acids. CDR1 and CDR2 from the germline V gene are SNHLY and FYNNEI. V was pared by 6 bases and J by 3 bases, with 11 bases between. The CDR3 is CASSVTGYTEAFF. Written as DNA, the CDR3 is TGTGCCAGCAGCGTCACAGGGTACACTGAAGCTTTCTTT.

The rearrangement uses TRBV10-3 and TRBJ2-2; D is perhaps TRBD2 (6 bases). V lost 7 bases to trimming and J lost 6 bases, with 15 bases between them. Germline CDR1 and CDR2: ENHRY and SYGVKD. The CDR3 totals 14 residues. The CDR3 loop reads CAITGGLSPGELFF. The CDR3 DNA is TGTGCCATCACTGGGGGACTCTCCCCCGGGGAGCTGTTTTTT.

This clone was observed once. The J gene is TRBJ2-7, the V gene TRBV19; D not certain. The CDR3 length is 11 residues. Germline V lookup: CDR1 LNHDA, CDR2 SQIVND (reference sequence). V was trimmed by 7 bases and J by 4 bases, leaving 8 bases between them. The CDR3 DNA follows: TGTGCCAGTACTTACGGGTACGAGCAGTACTTC. Translated, it gives CASTYGYEQYF.

The chain couples TRBV6-5 to TRBJ1-2, with D hard to call. CDR1 is MNHEY, CDR2 SVGAGI, per germline. Trimming took off 0 bases at V and 8 bases at J, with 10 bases between the two ends. The CDR3 loop spans 13 amino acids. In DNA form, the CDR3 reads TGTGCCAGCAGTTACTCGACAACAAACGGCTACACCTTC. This sequence encodes CASSYSTTNGYTF.

This clone was seen more than once but under ten times. CDR3 DNA: TGCGCCAGCAGCCAAGAGAGATCCTACGAGCAGTACTTC. Amino acid sequence: CASSQERSYEQYF. V gene TRBV4-1 combines with J gene TRBJ2-7; D gene ambiguous. The V gene's germline CDR1 is MGHRA and CDR2 YSYEKL. The CDR3 has 13 residues. Trimming shortened V by 0 bases and J by 1 base, and 4 bases separated the two germline ends.

The chain recombines TRBV27 with TRBJ1-1; D may be TRBD1 (5 bases). Trimming cost V 5 bases and J 2 bases, with 9 bases left between them. Per the germline V gene, CDR1 is MNHEY and CDR2 is SMNVEV (reference sequence). This CDR3 is built from 13 residues. CDR3 nucleotide sequence: TGTGCCAGCAGTAGGGGATTTAACACTGAAGCTTTCTTT. Amino acids: CASSRGFNTEAFF.

J is TRBJ2-7 and V is TRBV9, with 7 bases identical to TRBD2. Germline V gene lookup returns CDR1 SGDLS and CDR2 YYNGEE. V lost 0 bases and J lost 2; bases outside the gene matches: 8. The CDR3 sequence is 16 residues long. CDR3 DNA sequence: TGTGCCAGCAGCGTAGGCGGAGCGGGGTTCACCTACGAGCAGTACTTC. It encodes CASSVGGAGFTYEQYF. The full variable domain, completed using reference TRBV9 and TRBJ2-7, is DSGVTQTPKHLITATGQRVTLRCSPRSGDLSVYWYQQSLDQGLQFLIQYYNGEERAKGNILERFSAQQFPDLHSELNLSSLELGDSALYFCASSVGGAGFTYEQYFGPGTRLTVT.

The chain couples TRBV4-2 to TRBJ2-1; no reliable D call. The CDR3 length is 17 residues. The ends were cut back, 0 bases at V and 5 bases at J, with 17 bases in the middle. CDR1 LGHNA and CDR2 YNFKEQ come from the germline V gene. CDR3 protein: CASSQDMARIRNNEQFF. The CDR3 DNA reads TGTGCCAGCAGCCAAGATATGGCTCGGATCCGGAACAATGAGCAGTTCTTC.

The genes are TRBV14 and TRBJ2-7; 7 nucleotides line up with TRBD1. The germline CDR1 and CDR2 sequences are SGHDN and FVKESK. V lost 1 base to trimming and J lost 6 bases; unmatched junction nucleotides: 15. CDR3 length equals 17 residues. DNA of the CDR3: TGTGCCAGCAGCCAAGTTCGTTCAGAAGGGGGCACGGGCGAGCAGTACTTC. Translation gives CASSQVRSEGGTGEQYF.

This rearrangement joins TRBV29-1 to TRBJ2-1, with TRBD2 matching 9 bases. The ends lost 3 bases at V and 0 bases at J; junction bases unmatched: 3. This CDR3 region has 15 residues. The germline V gene encodes CDR1 SQVTM and CDR2 ANQGSEA. The DNA of the CDR3 is TGCAGCGTTGAGGGGACTAGCAGCTCCTACAATGAGCAGTTCTTC. Encoded protein: CSVEGTSSSYNEQFF.

In this sample, this clone turned up a few times. This chain links TRBV5-8 with TRBJ2-7; TRBD1 agrees at 8 bases. The CDR3 extends over 15 amino acids. Germline-derived CDR1 and CDR2 are SGHTS and YDEGEE. J was trimmed by 3 bases and V by 3 bases; bases with no gene match: 8. The CDR3 nucleotides are TGTGCCAGCAGCTACGGGACAGGCGGAATCTACGAGCAGTACTTC. This sequence encodes CASSYGTGGIYEQYF.

This clone occurred a few times. The chain employs TRBV7-6 and TRBJ2-1; D not resolved. V was shortened by 3 bases and J by 2 bases, with 11 bases between the two germline ends. Germline V CDR1 and CDR2: SGHVS, FNYEAQ. The CDR3 length is 15 residues. The CDR3 loop reads CASSFLAVAYNEQFF. The CDR3, as DNA: TGTGCCAGCAGCTTTCTCGCGGTGGCCTACAATGAGCAGTTCTTC.

The chain uses TRBV7-2 and TRBJ1-1; no reliable D call. In germline, CDR1 is SGHTA, CDR2 FQGNSA. CDR3 size: 13 residues. The germline V and J ends were trimmed by 1 base and 6 bases, with 9 bases remaining between them. For the CDR3, the DNA is TGTGCCAGCAGCTTAGGAGGCAGTGCTGAAGCTTTCTTT. It yields the protein CASSLGGSAEAFF.

The chain combines TRBV7-8 with TRBJ1-1; D remains unclear. The CDR3 is 18 amino acids. V lost 1 base, J lost 0 bases, and 18 bases lay in between. CDR1 is SGHVS, CDR2 FQNEAQ, per germline. For the CDR3, the DNA is TGTGCCAGCAGCTTAGTAGCGGGCACAAGGCCCTTGAACACTGAAGCTTTCTTT. This gives the protein CASSLVAGTRPLNTEAFF.

The rearrangement joins TRBV6-5 to TRBJ1-1; tentatively, D is TRBD1 (6 bases). Germline CDR1 MNHEY, CDR2 SVGAGI. The CDR3 totals 14 residues. V lost 7 bases, J lost 3 bases, and 15 bases lay in between. The CDR3 sequence: CASTLRGSDTEAFF. In DNA form, the CDR3 reads TGTGCCAGCACCCTTAGGGGGTCAGACACTGAAGCTTTCTTT.

This clone was counted a few times. The chain couples TRBV5-1 to TRBJ1-3, with D uncertain. This CDR3 comprises 16 residues. V shed 0 bases and J shed 4 bases, with 14 bases lying between them. CDR1 is SGHRS and CDR2 is YFSETQ in the germline V gene. CDR3 sequence (DNA): TGCGCCAGCAGCTTGGCCGACGGGCAGACAGGAAACACCATATATTTT. It translates to CASSLADGQTGNTIYF.

The J gene is TRBJ2-7, the V gene TRBV19; TRBD1 matches at 7 bases. The CDR3 is 14 amino acids. The V gene end was trimmed by 5 bases and the J gene end by 6 bases; junction bases not matched to a gene: 10. CDR1 and CDR2 (germline): LNHDA, SQIVND (reference sequence). The CDR3 DNA is TGTGCCAGTAGTCCCGGACAGGCTCGCGGCGAGCAGTACTTC. Its protein product is CASSPGQARGEQYF.

The V and J genes are TRBV29-1 and TRBJ2-7; no definite D call. Trimming shortened V by 8 bases and J by 3 bases, and 11 bases separated the two germline ends. CDR1 and CDR2 from the germline V gene are SQVTM and ANQGSEA. There are 11 residues in the CDR3. In nucleotides, the CDR3 is TGCAGCACTCGGACCGACTACGAGCAGTACTTC. The encoded protein is CSTRTDYEQYF.

The chain recombines TRBV10-3 with TRBJ1-1, with a possible D match to TRBD1 (6 bases). The ends were cut back, 0 bases at V and 0 bases at J, with 8 bases in the middle. The CDR3 runs 15 residues. Germline V gene data show CDR1 as ENHRY and CDR2 as SYGVKD. The CDR3 nucleotides read TGTGCCATCAGTGAGTCAGGGGGACTGAACACTGAAGCTTTCTTT. Amino acids: CAISESGGLNTEAFF.

The V call is TRBV7-2, the J call TRBJ1-5, with 11 bases aligning to TRBD1. This CDR3 has 15 amino acids. V trimming: 3 bases; J trimming: 6 bases; junction bases outside the gene matches: 4. Germline CDR1 SGHTA, CDR2 FQGNSA. The CDR3: CASSFGTGGIQPQHF. The CDR3 DNA reads TGTGCCAGCAGCTTCGGGACAGGGGGAATTCAGCCCCAGCATTTT.

The J gene is TRBJ1-2, the V gene TRBV6-2 or TRBV6-3; D remains unclear. V was pared by 0 bases and J by 2 bases, with 4 bases between. Germline V CDR1 and CDR2: MNHEY, SVGEGT. CDR3 length equals 13 residues. The CDR3 here is CASSYSGNYGYTF. As DNA, the CDR3 is TGTGCCAGCAGTTACTCGGGAAACTATGGCTACACCTTC.

With respect to this clone: An end of the junction differs from the germline gene, which may be a read error. The chain joins TRBV6-5 to TRBJ2-7; D gene ambiguous. CDR3 length: 13 residues. Germline V lookup: CDR1 MNHEY, CDR2 SVGAGI. The CDR3 sequence: CASTTGSRVNWDF. The CDR3 region has the DNA TGTGCCAGCACCACCGGAAGTCGCGTCAACTGGGACTTC.

Note on this clone: Other DNA sequences within the sample encode an identical CDR3. J is TRBJ2-7 and V is TRBV11-2; 7 nucleotides agree with TRBD1. CDR1 is SGHAT, CDR2 FQNNGV, per germline. Losses at the gene ends were 4 bases for V and 2 bases for J; bases not matched to a gene: 8. The CDR3 has 15 residues. The DNA for the CDR3 is TGTGCCAGCAGCTCTATACCGGGACAGCCCTACGAGCAGTACTTC. Its protein is CASSSIPGQPYEQYF.

Points on this clone: Sequence at one end of the junction differs from germline and may be a read error. This chain links TRBV24-1 with TRBJ2-3; the match to TRBD1 covers 7 bases. Germline V CDR1 and CDR2: KGHDR, SFDVKD. The CDR3 is 17 residues long. The CDR3 protein is CATSDPQGVLGEDAQYF. CDR3 DNA sequence: TGTGCCACCAGTGATCCTCAGGGGGTACTGGGAGAAGATGCGCAGTATTTT.

The V gene is TRBV6-5, the J gene TRBJ2-5, with TRBD1 matching over 7 bases. This CDR3 contains 14 residues. In germline, CDR1 is MNHEY, CDR2 SVGAGI. V lost 3 bases and J lost 1; bases outside the gene matches: 2. DNA for the CDR3: TGTGCCAGCAGTTATGGGACAGCCCAAGAGACCCAGTACTTC. Residues: CASSYGTAQETQYF.

In its sample, this clone was seen a few times. The chain is built from TRBV5-6 and TRBJ1-1; D call uncertain. Germline V gene data show CDR1 as SGHDT and CDR2 as YYEEEE. Trimming removed 0 bases from V and 0 bases from J, with 3 bases in between. This CDR3 spans 13 amino acids. CDR3 DNA: TGTGCCAGCAGCTTGGGCGTGAACACTGAAGCTTTCTTT. This gives the protein CASSLGVNTEAFF. Full variable domain (rest looked up from reference TRBV5-6 and TRBJ1-1): DAGVTQSPTHLIKTRGQQVTLRCSPKSGHDTVSWYQQALGQGPQFIFQYYEEEERQRGNFPDRFSGHQFPNYSSELNVNALLLGDSALYLCASSLGVNTEAFFGQGTRLTVV.